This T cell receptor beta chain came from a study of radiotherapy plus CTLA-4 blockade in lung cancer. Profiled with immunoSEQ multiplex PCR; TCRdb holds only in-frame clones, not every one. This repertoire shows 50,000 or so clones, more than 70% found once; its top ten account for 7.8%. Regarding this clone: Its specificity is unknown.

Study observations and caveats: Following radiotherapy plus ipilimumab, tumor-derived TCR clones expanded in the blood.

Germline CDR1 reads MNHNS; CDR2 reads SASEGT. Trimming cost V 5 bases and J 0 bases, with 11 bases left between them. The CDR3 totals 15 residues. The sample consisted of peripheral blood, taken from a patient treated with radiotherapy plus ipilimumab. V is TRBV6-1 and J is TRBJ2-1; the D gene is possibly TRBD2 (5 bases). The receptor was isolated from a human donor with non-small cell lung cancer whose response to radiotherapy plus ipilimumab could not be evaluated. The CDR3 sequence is CASSRGHSSYNEQFF. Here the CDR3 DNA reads TGTGCCAGCAGTCGGGGTCATAGCTCCTACAATGAGCAGTTCTTC.